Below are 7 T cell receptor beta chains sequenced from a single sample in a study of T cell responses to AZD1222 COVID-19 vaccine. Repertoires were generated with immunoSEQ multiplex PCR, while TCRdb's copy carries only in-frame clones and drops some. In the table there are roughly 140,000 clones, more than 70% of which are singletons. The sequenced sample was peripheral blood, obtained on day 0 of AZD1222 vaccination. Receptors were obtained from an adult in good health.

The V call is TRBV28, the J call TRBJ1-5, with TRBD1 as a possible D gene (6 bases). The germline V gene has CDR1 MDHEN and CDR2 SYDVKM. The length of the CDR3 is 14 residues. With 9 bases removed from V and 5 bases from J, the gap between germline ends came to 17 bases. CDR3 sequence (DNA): TGTGCCAGTTTAGGGGCAGGGGCGCATCAGCCCCAGCATTTT. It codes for CASLGAGAHQPQHF.

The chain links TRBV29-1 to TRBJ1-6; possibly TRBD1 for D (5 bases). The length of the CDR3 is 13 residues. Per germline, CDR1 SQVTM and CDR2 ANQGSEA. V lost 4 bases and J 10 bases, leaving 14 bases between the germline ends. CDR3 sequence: CSVAAGLKSPLHF. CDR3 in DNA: TGCAGCGTTGCGGCAGGGCTAAAATCACCCCTCCACTTT. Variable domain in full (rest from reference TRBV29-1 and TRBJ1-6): SAVISQKPSRDICQRGTSLTIQCQVDSQVTMMFWYRQQPGQSLTLIATANQGSEATYESGFVIDKFPISRPNLTFSTLTVSNMSPEDSSIYLCSVAAGLKSPLHFGNGTRLTVT.

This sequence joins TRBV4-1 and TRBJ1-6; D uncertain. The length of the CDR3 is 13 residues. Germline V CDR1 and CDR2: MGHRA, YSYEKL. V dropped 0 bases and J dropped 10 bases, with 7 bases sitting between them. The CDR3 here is CASSQEGWSPLHF. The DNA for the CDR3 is TGCGCCAGCAGCCAAGAGGGGTGGTCACCCCTCCACTTT.

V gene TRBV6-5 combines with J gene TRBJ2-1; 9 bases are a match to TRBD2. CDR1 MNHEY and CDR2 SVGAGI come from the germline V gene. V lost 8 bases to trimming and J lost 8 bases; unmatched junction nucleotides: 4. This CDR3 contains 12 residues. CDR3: CASLAGNHEQFF. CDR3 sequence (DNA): TGTGCCAGCCTAGCGGGAAACCATGAGCAGTTCTTC.

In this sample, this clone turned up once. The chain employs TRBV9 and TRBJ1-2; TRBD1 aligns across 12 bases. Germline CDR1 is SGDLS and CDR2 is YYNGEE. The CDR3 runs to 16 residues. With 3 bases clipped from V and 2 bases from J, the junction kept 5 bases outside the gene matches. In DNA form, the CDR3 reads TGTGCCAGCAGCGGCTCGGGACAGGGGGCGAACTATGGCTACACCTTC. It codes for CASSGSGQGANYGYTF.

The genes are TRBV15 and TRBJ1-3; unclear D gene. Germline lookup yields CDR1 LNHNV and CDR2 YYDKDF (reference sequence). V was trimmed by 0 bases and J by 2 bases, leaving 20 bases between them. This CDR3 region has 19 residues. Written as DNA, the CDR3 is TGTGCCACCAGCAGAGATCTCCTCCCCACGGGAGGGACTGGAAACACCATATATTTT. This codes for CATSRDLLPTGGTGNTIYF.

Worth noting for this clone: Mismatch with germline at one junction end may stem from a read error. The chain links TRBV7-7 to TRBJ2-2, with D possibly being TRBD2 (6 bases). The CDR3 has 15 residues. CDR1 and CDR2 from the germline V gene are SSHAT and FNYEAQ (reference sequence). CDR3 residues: CASSPGTVHTGELFF. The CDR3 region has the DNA TGTGCTAGCAGCCCCGGGACTGTTCACACCGGGGAGCTGTTTTTT.